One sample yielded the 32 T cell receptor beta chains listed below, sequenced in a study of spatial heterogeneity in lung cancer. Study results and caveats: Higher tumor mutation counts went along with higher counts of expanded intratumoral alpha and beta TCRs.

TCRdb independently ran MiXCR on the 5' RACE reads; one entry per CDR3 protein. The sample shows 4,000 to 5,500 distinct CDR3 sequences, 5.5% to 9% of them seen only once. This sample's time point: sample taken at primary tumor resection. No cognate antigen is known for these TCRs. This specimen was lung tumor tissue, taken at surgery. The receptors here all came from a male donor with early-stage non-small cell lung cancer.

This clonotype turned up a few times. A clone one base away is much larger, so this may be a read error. CDR3: CASSLDTGELFF. The CDR3 bases are TGTGCCAGCAGCTTAGACACCGGGGAGCTGTTTTTT. V gene TRBV7-3 combines with J gene TRBJ2-2, with D hard to call. CDR1 SGHTA and CDR2 FQGTGA come from the germline V gene. CDR3 length: 12 residues. V lost 2 bases to trimming and J lost 3 bases, with 1 base between them.

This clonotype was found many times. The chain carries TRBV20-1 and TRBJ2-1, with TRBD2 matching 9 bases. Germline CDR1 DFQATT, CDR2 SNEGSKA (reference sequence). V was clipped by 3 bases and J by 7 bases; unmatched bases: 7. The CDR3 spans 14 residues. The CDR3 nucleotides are TGCAGTGCTAGGACCCTAGCGGGAAGGAATGAGCAGTTCTTC. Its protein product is CSARTLAGRNEQFF.

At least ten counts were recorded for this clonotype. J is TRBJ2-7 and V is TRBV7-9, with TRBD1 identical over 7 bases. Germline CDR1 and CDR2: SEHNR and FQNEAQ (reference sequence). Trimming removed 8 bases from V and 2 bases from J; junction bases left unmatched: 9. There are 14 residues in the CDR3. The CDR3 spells CASSTGTDPYEQYF. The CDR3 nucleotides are TGTGCCAGCTCGACCGGGACAGACCCCTACGAGCAGTACTTC.

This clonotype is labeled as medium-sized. The CDR3 DNA sequence: TGTGCCACCAGCAGAGATCCCGGATTCTCTGGAAACACCATATATTTT. Its translation is CATSRDPGFSGNTIYF. V gene TRBV15 combines with J gene TRBJ1-3; no clear D gene. V was trimmed by 0 bases and J by 0 bases, leaving 9 bases between them. Germline CDR1 is LNHNV and CDR2 is YYDKDF (reference sequence). The CDR3 contains 16 residues.

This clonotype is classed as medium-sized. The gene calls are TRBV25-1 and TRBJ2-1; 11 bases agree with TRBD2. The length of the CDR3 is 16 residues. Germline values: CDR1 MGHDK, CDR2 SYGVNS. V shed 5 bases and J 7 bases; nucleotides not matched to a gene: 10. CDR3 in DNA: TGTGCCAGCAGTCCCTCGTCTAGCGGGAGGTTTAATGAGCAGTTCTTC. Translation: CASSPSSSGRFNEQFF.

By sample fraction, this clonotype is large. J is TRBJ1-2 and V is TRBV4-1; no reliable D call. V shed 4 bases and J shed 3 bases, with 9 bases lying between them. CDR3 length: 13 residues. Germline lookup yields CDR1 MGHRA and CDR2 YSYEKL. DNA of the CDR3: TGCGCCAGCAGCCGACAAGGAGACTATGGCTACACCTTC. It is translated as CASSRQGDYGYTF.

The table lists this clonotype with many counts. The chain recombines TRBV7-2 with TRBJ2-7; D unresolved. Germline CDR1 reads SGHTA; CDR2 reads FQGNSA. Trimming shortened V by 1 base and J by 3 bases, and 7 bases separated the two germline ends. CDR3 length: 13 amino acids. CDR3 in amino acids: CASSLEPFYEQYF. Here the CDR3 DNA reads TGTGCCAGCAGCTTAGAGCCCTTCTACGAGCAGTACTTC.

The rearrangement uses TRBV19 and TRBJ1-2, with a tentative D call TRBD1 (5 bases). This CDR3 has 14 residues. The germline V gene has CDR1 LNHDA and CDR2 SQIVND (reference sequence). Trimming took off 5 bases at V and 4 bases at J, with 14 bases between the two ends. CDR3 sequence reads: CASSLRGGIYGYTF. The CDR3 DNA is TGTGCCAGTAGTCTGAGGGGTGGAATCTATGGCTACACCTTC.

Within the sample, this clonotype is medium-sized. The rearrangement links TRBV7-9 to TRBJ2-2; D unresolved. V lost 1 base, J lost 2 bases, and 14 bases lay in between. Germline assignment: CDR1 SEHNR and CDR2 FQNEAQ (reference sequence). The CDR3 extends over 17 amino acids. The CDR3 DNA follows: TGTGCCAGCAGCTTAGGTCGATTTGACACCAACACCGGGGAGCTGTTTTTT. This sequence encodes CASSLGRFDTNTGELFF.

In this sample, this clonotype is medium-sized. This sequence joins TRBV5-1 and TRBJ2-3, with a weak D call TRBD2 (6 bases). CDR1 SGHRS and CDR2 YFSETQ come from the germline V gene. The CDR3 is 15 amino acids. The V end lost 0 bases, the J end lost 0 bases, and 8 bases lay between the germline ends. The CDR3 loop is CASSLVGTSTDTQYF. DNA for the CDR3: TGCGCCAGCAGCTTGGTCGGGACTAGCACAGATACGCAGTATTTT.

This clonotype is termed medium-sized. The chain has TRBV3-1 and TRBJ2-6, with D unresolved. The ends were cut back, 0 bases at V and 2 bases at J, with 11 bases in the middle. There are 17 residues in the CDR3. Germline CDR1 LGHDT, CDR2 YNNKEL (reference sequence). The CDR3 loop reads CASSQDLVGTGANVLTF. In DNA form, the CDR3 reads TGTGCCAGCAGCCAAGATCTCGTGGGGACTGGGGCCAACGTCCTGACTTTC.

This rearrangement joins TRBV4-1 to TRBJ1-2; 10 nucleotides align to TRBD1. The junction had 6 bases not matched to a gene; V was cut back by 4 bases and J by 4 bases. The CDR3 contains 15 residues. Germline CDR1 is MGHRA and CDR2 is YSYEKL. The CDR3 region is CASSPGQGEGYGYTF. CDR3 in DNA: TGCGCCAGCAGCCCTGGACAGGGGGAAGGCTATGGCTACACCTTC.

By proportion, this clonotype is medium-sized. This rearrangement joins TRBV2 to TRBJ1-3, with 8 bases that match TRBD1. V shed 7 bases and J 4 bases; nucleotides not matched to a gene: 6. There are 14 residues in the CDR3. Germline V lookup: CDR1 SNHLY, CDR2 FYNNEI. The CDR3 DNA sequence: TGTGCCAGCACCCTGACAGGGGACGGAAACACCATATATTTT. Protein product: CASTLTGDGNTIYF.

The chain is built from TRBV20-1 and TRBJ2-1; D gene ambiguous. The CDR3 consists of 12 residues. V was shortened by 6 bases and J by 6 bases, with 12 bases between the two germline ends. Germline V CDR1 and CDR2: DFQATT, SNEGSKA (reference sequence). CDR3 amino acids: CSAQTVINEQFF. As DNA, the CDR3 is TGCAGTGCCCAGACGGTAATCAATGAGCAGTTCTTC.

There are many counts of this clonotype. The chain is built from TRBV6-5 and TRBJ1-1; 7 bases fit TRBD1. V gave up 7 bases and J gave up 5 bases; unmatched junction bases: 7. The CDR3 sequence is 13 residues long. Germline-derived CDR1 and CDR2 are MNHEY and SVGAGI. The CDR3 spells CASNPGGWTEAFF. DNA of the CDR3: TGTGCCAGCAACCCAGGGGGTTGGACTGAAGCTTTCTTT.

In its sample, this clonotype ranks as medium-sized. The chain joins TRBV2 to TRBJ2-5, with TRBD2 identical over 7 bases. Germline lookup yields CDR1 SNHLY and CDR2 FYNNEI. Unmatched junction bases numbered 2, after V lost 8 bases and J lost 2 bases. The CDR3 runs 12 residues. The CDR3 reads CASRGGQETQYF. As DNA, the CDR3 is TGTGCCAGCCGCGGGGGTCAAGAGACCCAGTACTTC.

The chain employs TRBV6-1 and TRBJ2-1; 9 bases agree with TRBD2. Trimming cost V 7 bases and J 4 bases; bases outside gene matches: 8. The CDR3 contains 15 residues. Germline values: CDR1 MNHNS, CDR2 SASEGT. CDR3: CASTLPSGEYNEQFF. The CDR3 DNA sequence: TGTGCCAGCACCCTCCCTAGCGGGGAATACAATGAGCAGTTCTTC.

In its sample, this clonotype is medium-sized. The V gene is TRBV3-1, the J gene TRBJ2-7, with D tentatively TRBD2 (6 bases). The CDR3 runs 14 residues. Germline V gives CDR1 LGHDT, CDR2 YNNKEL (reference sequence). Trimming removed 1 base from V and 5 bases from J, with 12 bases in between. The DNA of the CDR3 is TGTGCCAGCAGCCAAGGGCGGGGTAGGAACGAGCAGTACTTC. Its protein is CASSQGRGRNEQYF.

This CDR3 is CASGVQGFGFYGYTF. CDR3 sequence (DNA): TGTGCCAGCGGAGTACAGGGATTTGGTTTCTATGGCTACACCTTC. The rearrangement uses TRBV28 and TRBJ1-2; maybe TRBD1 (6 bases). This CDR3 spans 15 amino acids. Trimming removed 8 bases from V and 4 bases from J, with 20 bases in between. CDR1 and CDR2 (germline): MDHEN, SYDVKM.

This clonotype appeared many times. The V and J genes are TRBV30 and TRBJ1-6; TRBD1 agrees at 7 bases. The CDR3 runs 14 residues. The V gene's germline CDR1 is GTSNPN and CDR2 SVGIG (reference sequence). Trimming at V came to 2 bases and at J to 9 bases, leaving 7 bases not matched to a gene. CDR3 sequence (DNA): TGTGCCTGGAGTTTCCGACAGGGAGGTTCACCCCTCCACTTT. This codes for CAWSFRQGGSPLHF.

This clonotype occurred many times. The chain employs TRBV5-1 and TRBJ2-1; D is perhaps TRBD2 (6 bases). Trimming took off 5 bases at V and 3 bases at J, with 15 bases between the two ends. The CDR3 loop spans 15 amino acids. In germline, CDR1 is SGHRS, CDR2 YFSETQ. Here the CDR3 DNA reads TGCGCCAGCAGAGACCCCCGCGGGATCTACAATGAGCAGTTCTTC. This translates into CASRDPRGIYNEQFF.

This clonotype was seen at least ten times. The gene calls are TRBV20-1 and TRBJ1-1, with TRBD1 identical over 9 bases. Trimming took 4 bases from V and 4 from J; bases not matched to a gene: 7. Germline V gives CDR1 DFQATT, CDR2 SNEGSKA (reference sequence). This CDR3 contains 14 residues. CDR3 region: CSAIKGQGGTEAFF. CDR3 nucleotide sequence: TGCAGTGCTATCAAGGGACAGGGTGGCACTGAAGCTTTCTTT.

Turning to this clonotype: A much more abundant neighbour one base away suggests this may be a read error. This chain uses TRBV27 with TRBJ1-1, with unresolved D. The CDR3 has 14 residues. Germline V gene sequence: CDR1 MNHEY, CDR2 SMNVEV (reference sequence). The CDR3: CASSGWSANTEASF. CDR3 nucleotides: TGTGCCAGCAGTGGTTGGTCCGCGAACACTGAAGCTTCCTTT.

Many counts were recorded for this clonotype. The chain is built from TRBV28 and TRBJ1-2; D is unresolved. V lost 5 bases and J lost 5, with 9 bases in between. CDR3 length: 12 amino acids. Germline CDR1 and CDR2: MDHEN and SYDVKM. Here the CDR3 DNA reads TGTGCCAGCAGTCCGCGAGGGTATGGCTACACCTTC. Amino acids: CASSPRGYGYTF.

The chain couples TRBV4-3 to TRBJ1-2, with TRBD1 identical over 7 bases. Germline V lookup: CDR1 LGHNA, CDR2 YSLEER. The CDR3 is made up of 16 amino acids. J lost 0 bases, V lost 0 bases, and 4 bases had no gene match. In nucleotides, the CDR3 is TGCGCCAGCAGCCAAGACAGGGGGGCGACTAACTATGGCTACACCTTC. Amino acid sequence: CASSQDRGATNYGYTF.

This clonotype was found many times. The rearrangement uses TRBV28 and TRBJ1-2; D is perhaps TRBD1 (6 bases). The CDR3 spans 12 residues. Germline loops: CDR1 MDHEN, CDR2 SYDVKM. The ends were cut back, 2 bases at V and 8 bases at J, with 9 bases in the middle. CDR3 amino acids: CASSLRGQGYTF. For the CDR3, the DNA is TGTGCCAGCAGTTTAAGGGGACAAGGCTACACCTTC.

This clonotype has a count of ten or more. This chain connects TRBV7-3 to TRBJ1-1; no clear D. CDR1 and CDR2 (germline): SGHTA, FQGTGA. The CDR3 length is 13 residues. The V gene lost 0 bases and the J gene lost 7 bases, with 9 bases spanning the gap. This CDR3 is CASSLTIRSEAFF. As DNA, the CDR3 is TGTGCCAGCAGCTTAACGATTCGCAGTGAAGCTTTCTTT.

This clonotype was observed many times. The CDR3 loop is CASSPSGRGNNEQFF. CDR3 bases: TGTGCCAGCAGCCCTAGCGGGAGAGGGAACAATGAGCAGTTCTTC. The chain links TRBV7-3 to TRBJ2-1, with 10 bases fitting TRBD2. J lost 5 bases, V lost 5 bases, and 6 bases had no gene match. The CDR3 has 15 amino acids. Germline values: CDR1 SGHTA, CDR2 FQGTGA.

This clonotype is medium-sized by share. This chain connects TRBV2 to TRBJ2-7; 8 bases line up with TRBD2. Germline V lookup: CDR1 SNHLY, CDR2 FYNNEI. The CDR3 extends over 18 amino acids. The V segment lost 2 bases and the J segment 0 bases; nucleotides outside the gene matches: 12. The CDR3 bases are TGTGCCAGCAGTGAATTCTCCCCTAGCGGGCAAATCTCCTACGAGCAGTACTTC. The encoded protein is CASSEFSPSGQISYEQYF.

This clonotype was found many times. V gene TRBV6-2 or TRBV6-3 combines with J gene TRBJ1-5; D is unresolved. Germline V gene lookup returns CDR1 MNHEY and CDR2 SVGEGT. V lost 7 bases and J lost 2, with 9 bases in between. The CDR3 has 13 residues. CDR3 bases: TGTGCCAGCACACTGGGAGGCAATCAGCCCCAGCATTTT. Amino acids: CASTLGGNQPQHF.

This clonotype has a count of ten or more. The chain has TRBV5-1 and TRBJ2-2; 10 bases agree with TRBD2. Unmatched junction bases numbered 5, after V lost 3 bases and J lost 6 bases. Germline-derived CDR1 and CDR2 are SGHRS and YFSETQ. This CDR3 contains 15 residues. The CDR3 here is CASSSLAGAAGELFF. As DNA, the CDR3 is TGCGCCAGCAGCTCCCTAGCGGGAGCGGCCGGGGAGCTGTTTTTT.

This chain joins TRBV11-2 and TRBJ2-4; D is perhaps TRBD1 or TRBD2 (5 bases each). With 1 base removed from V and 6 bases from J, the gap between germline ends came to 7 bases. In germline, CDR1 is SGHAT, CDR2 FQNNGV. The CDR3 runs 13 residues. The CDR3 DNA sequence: TGTGCCAGCAGCTTAGGTGGGACAAACATTCAGTACTTC. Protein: CASSLGGTNIQYF.